This T cell receptor (beta chain) emerged from a study of human T cells and chemical hapten exposure. Study at large: Upper-back patches of 0.01% DPC were read at 6 days.

Germline values: CDR1 SNHLY, CDR2 FYNNEI. This CDR3 has 15 residues. V dropped 5 bases and J dropped 4 bases, with 15 bases sitting between them. TCRdb reprocessed the RACE reads via MiXCR and lists one record per CDR3 protein. This sample has under 130,000 distinct CDR3 sequences; nearly 35% occur once, and the top ten carry around 2.8%. Whole-study results and caveats: While controls formed fewer of them, expanded TCRs formed significantly more large CDR3 similarity clusters.

The time point was: patch test 3, about 24 weeks after DPC sensitization. This sample's treatment: therapeutic diphenylcyclopropenone sensitization with weekly scalp DPC. From whole blood left unfractionated, total RNA was extracted. This clonotype occurred a few times. No antigen is known for it. The sequencing used whole blood, collected in connection with sensitization to the hapten diphenylcyclopropenone (DPC). The sequence was collected from a man aged 40-49 years with alopecia areata. Some clones in this sample may be carry-over from other donors' samples. The gene calls are TRBV2 and TRBJ1-3; D call uncertain. The CDR3 nucleotides are TGTGCCAGCAGTACCATATCATCTAGAGGAAACACCATATATTTT. The encoded protein is CASSTISSRGNTIYF.